This T cell receptor (beta chain) appears in the sequencing data of a study of blood T cell repertoires in COVID-19 (dated by TCRdb to 2020 to 2022). Some background on the complete study: Collaborator samples came from the United States, Italy and Spain and covered acute and convalescent phases of COVID-19. The material from the prospective study consisted of cDNA or gDNA derived from T cells, B-cell-depleted T cells, or PBMCs. Subjects who had been exposed to COVID-19, were actively infected with it, or had recovered from it provided the deeply sampled blood TCRbeta repertoires that made up the dataset. A freely available public database, intended as a resource for researchers studying the immune response to SARS-CoV-2, is where the repertoires were released. The samples were drawn from two sources: the first 160 participants of the ongoing ImmuneRACE study, and fewer than 1,500 subjects contributed by 6 global collaborators. A de-identified subject ID, COVID-19 status, age in years and sex were almost always included in the sample metadata. Where available, HLA class I and class II types were obtained from metadata supplied by the sample provider rather than from assay-based typing.

Enrolling through a virtual design, the prospective study's participants ranged in age from about 18 to 89 years and lived across about two dozen United States geographic areas. In the prospective study, cohorts were assigned on the basis of participant-reported clinical history obtained from a screening survey and a study questionnaire. In the prospective study, mobile phlebotomists collected whole blood, serum and a nasopharyngeal or oropharyngeal swab from each participant. Participants in the prospective study had the option to provide additional blood draws and questionnaires over a roughly two-month period. Before DNA extraction, prospective study blood samples were shipped either frozen or at room temperature. Overall results and qualifications from the work: The amount of clinical and demographic metadata varied by source and participant and was provided uncurated.

Comment on this clone: The specificity of this receptor is unknown. No much larger clone is present one base from it, and per-base qualities are unavailable.

TCRbeta CDR3 regions were amplified from genomic DNA by means of the immunoSEQ Assay, a bias-controlled multiplex PCR. In the paper's pipeline: The number of nucleated cells in each sample was estimated by amplification of reference gene primers within the assay. To quantify the absolute abundance of each unique TCRbeta CDR3 rearrangement, sequence reads were collapsed and filtered. For each sample, productive Simpson clonality was calculated as the square root of Simpson's diversity index over productive rearrangements. The source is immuneACCESS, and TCRdb retained only in-frame sequences with V and J called. Part of the clones is not carried over; for the studies checked, unresolved V genes explain less than half of this, and the remainder is unexplained. V and J calls and clone size are copied from that table; D and trimming were computed from the DNA. For this sample the table gives 300,000 to 400,000 clones, of which about 86% were detected only once. The top ten clones comprise roughly 4.2% of the sample.

Trimming takes 3 bases from V and 2 bases from J, and the germline ends sit 8 bases apart. The CDR3, from cysteine to phenylalanine, totals 14 residues. Only CDR3 DNA is held: 42 bases, read in frame from base 1. CDR1 and CDR2 were assigned from the germline V gene as KGHSH and LQKENI. Recombination joined TRBV18 with TRBJ1-3, with no reliable assignment of the D segment. Sequenced material: PBMCs or T cells enriched from blood (not recorded which). The sequence was collected from a middle-aged woman with acute COVID-19. The nucleotide sequence is TGTGCCAGCTCACCTAATGTTCCTGGAAACACCATATATTTT. It translates to CASSPNVPGNTIYF. Reference TRBV18 and TRBJ1-3 proteins supply the regions before and after the CDR3; the full variable domain is: NAGVMQNPRHLVRRRGQEARLRCSPMKGHSHVYWYRQLPEEGLKFMVYLQKENIIDESGMPKERFSAEFPKEGPSILRIQQVVRGDSAAYFCASSPNVPGNTIYFGEGSWLTVV.